Below, 21 T cell receptor beta chains from the same sample are listed, as sequenced in a study of cytomegalovirus exposure and HLA in healthy donors. The PCR made use of 60 Vbeta and 13 Jbeta primers. Assay used: immunoSEQ multiplex PCR; TCRdb lists only in-frame clones, some missing. Of roughly 200,000 clones in the sample, around 80% were seen once. Sequencing was done on a sample of PBMCs. The receptors stem from a boy aged 2-15 years in good health and CMV-seronegative.

CDR3 residues: CASSLVQAGVSYEQYF. Written as DNA, the CDR3 is TGTGCCAGCAGCTTAGTCCAAGCGGGAGTATCCTACGAGCAGTACTTC. V usage is TRBV7-6 and J usage is TRBJ2-7; the match to TRBD2 covers 8 bases. CDR3 length equals 16 residues. Trimming cost V 1 base and J 1 base; bases outside gene matches: 6. CDR1 and CDR2 (germline): SGHVS, FNYEAQ.

The chain employs TRBV5-1 and TRBJ1-6; the D gene is possibly TRBD1 (6 bases). In germline, CDR1 is SGHRS, CDR2 YFSETQ. V was cut by 1 base and J by 5 bases, with 13 bases left in between. This CDR3 has 16 residues. The CDR3 nucleotides are TGCGCCAGCAGCTTGCAGGGGACCGCGAATAATTCACCCCTCCACTTT. Protein product: CASSLQGTANNSPLHF.

The CDR3 nucleotides read TGTGCCAGCAGCTTCGGGGGACAGCACACCTACGAGCAGTACTTC. Its translation: CASSFGGQHTYEQYF. V is TRBV2 and J is TRBJ2-7; possible D gene TRBD1, 7 bases. CDR1 and CDR2 from the germline V gene are SNHLY and FYNNEI. Trimming stripped 6 bases from V and 2 bases from J, with 17 bases between. This CDR3 comprises 15 residues.

This clone appeared a few times. The chain has TRBV27 and TRBJ2-7, with D possibly TRBD1 on 6 matching bases. Deletions cut 6 bases from V and 2 bases from J, with 14 bases between. The CDR3 extends over 14 amino acids. In germline, CDR1 is MNHEY, CDR2 SMNVEV (reference sequence). CDR3 residues: CASRRDNNPYEQYF. CDR3 nucleotides: TGTGCCAGCAGACGGGACAACAACCCCTACGAGCAGTACTTC.

J is TRBJ1-1 and V is TRBV6-1, with TRBD1 matching over 8 bases. This CDR3 has 14 residues. CDR1 is MNHNS, CDR2 SASEGT, per germline. Trimming cost V 2 bases and J 10 bases; bases outside gene matches: 9. The CDR3 nucleotides read TGTGCCAGCAGTGAACGCGTCCAGGGGGCGAGAGCTTTCTTT. It is translated as CASSERVQGARAFF.

This chain links TRBV5-1 with TRBJ2-1; TRBD2 might be the D (5 bases). Trimming stripped 9 bases from V and 8 bases from J, with 12 bases between. The CDR3 totals 11 residues. CDR1 is SGHRS, CDR2 YFSETQ, per germline. In DNA form, the CDR3 reads TGCGCCACGCGCGAGGGTCATGAGCAGTTCTTC. It is translated as CATREGHEQFF.

The chain has TRBV7-6 and TRBJ2-2; a possible D gene is TRBD2 (5 bases). The CDR3 loop spans 13 amino acids. V was shortened by 8 bases and J by 6 bases, with 13 bases between the two germline ends. CDR1 SGHVS and CDR2 FNYEAQ come from the germline V gene. CDR3 residues: CASSVLVAGELFF. CDR3 sequence (DNA): TGTGCCAGCTCGGTACTAGTTGCCGGGGAGCTGTTTTTT. Based on the CDR3 plus reference TRBV7-6 and TRBJ2-2, the full variable domain is GAGVSQSPRYKVTKRGQDVALRCDPISGHVSLYWYRQALGQGPEFLTYFNYEAQQDKSGLPNDRFSAERPEGSISTLTIQRTEQRDSAMYRCASSVLVAGELFFGEGSRLTVL.

The rearrangement joins TRBV7-6 to TRBJ1-3; 9 bases fit TRBD1. The CDR3 runs 15 residues. The junction had 5 bases not matched to a gene; V was cut back by 5 bases and J by 3 bases. Germline CDR1 reads SGHVS; CDR2 reads FNYEAQ. DNA of the CDR3: TGTGCCAGCAGCGACCGGGACAGGGTTGGAAACACCATATATTTT. Translation gives CASSDRDRVGNTIYF.

The V and J genes are TRBV29-1 and TRBJ1-4; 7 bases map to TRBD1. The CDR3 runs to 11 residues. Germline CDR1 SQVTM, CDR2 ANQGSEA. V lost 6 bases and J lost 7; bases outside the gene matches: 2. The chain's CDR3 is CSVWDSEKLFF. CDR3 nucleotides: TGCAGCGTCTGGGACAGTGAAAAACTGTTTTTT.

The gene calls are TRBV5-1 and TRBJ2-5; 7 nucleotides match TRBD1. Losses at the gene ends were 5 bases for V and 8 bases for J; bases not matched to a gene: 6. The germline gives CDR1 SGHRS, CDR2 YFSETQ. The CDR3 extends over 12 amino acids. The chain's CDR3 is CASRPNRGTQYF. CDR3 in DNA: TGCGCCAGCAGGCCCAACAGGGGTACCCAGTACTTC. The full variable domain, its missing parts supplied by reference TRBV5-1 and TRBJ2-5, is KAGVTQTPRYLIKTRGQQVTLSCSPISGHRSVSWYQQTPGQGLQFLFEYFSETQRNKGNFPGRFSGRQFSNSRSEMNVSTLELGDSALYLCASRPNRGTQYFGPGTRLLVL.

The chain links TRBV6-6 to TRBJ1-3, with TRBD1 identical over 8 bases. Per germline, CDR1 MNHNY and CDR2 SVGAGI (reference sequence). The CDR3 runs 16 residues. The J segment lost 4 bases and the V segment lost 6 bases, leaving 11 bases of the junction unmatched. The CDR3 DNA reads as TGTGCCAGCAGCAAAGGACAGGGAAGCTTCGGAAACACCATATATTTT. Translated, it gives CASSKGQGSFGNTIYF.

The V call is TRBV2, the J call TRBJ2-5, with a weak D call TRBD2 (6 bases). The CDR3 is 15 amino acids. V was shortened by 1 base and J by 7 bases, with 16 bases between the two germline ends. Germline V gene lookup returns CDR1 SNHLY and CDR2 FYNNEI. The CDR3 DNA sequence: TGTGCCAGCAGTGAAGGTTGGGGCCCCGGGGGGACCCAGTACTTC. Its protein is CASSEGWGPGGTQYF.

This clone was found once. The chain uses TRBV27 and TRBJ1-2, with a weak D call TRBD1 (5 bases). The CDR3 consists of 15 residues. The germline V gene has CDR1 MNHEY and CDR2 SMNVEV (reference sequence). Trimming took off 2 bases at V and 4 bases at J, with 14 bases between the two ends. The CDR3 sequence is CASSLIGGTGYGYTF. Written as DNA, the CDR3 is TGTGCCAGCAGTTTAATTGGGGGGACGGGCTATGGCTACACCTTC.

This chain's CDR3 is CASSLNQALTYNEQFF. In nucleotides, the CDR3 is TGTGCCAGCAGCTTAAACCAGGCACTGACCTACAATGAGCAGTTCTTC. This rearrangement joins TRBV7-3 to TRBJ2-1, with D unresolved. CDR1 and CDR2 from the germline V gene are SGHTA and FQGTGA. The V and J ends lost 1 base and 2 bases respectively, with 12 bases between them. The CDR3 sequence is 16 residues long.

This chain connects TRBV4-2 to TRBJ2-6, with D perhaps TRBD1 (6 bases). The CDR3 has 17 residues. V lost 4 bases and J 0 bases, leaving 13 bases between the germline ends. CDR1 and CDR2 (germline): LGHNA, YNFKEQ. The CDR3 loop reads CASSRGHMNSGANVLTF. CDR3 nucleotides: TGTGCCAGCAGCCGGGGACACATGAACTCTGGGGCCAACGTCCTGACTTTC.

This chain connects TRBV6-5 to TRBJ1-1; D possibly corresponds to TRBD1 (5 bases). Deletions cut 6 bases from V and 5 bases from J, with 16 bases between. Germline CDR1 is MNHEY and CDR2 is SVGAGI. This CDR3 region has 14 residues. In nucleotides, the CDR3 is TGTGCCAGCAGGACTCAGGGCGTCGGAACTGAAGCTTTCTTT. This sequence encodes CASRTQGVGTEAFF.

V gene TRBV6-4 combines with J gene TRBJ2-1; the D is unclear. In germline, CDR1 is MRHNA, CDR2 SNTAGT. This CDR3 is built from 15 residues. V was shortened by 0 bases and J by 0 bases, with 6 bases between the two germline ends. The CDR3 loop is CASSDSPVSYNEQFF. The CDR3 nucleotides read TGTGCCAGCAGTGACTCCCCAGTCTCCTACAATGAGCAGTTCTTC.

This clone was detected only once. In the same sample, other DNA sequences code for this CDR3. This chain joins TRBV20-1 and TRBJ1-2; D is undetermined. The CDR3 has 11 amino acids. The germline V gene encodes CDR1 DFQATT and CDR2 SNEGSKA (reference sequence). V lost 2 bases and J lost 8, with 9 bases in between. CDR3 amino acids: CSARMGSGYTF. The CDR3 DNA sequence: TGCAGTGCTAGAATGGGCAGCGGCTACACCTTC.

CDR3 protein: CSVDQAGWYGYTF. DNA for the CDR3: TGCAGCGTTGATCAGGCAGGGTGGTATGGCTACACCTTC. The chain has TRBV29-1 and TRBJ1-2, with D perhaps matching TRBD1 (5 bases). Germline CDR1 SQVTM, CDR2 ANQGSEA. The V end lost 3 bases, the J end lost 5 bases, and 13 bases lay between the germline ends. The CDR3 covers 13 residues.

As concerns this clone: Additional DNA sequences in this sample encode the identical CDR3. The chain has TRBV5-6 and TRBJ1-1; 8 positions match TRBD1. Losses at the gene ends were 2 bases for V and 1 base for J; bases not matched to a gene: 1. The germline CDR1 and CDR2 sequences are SGHDT and YYEEEE. The CDR3 length is 14 residues. The CDR3 sequence: CASSFGQGNTEAFF. CDR3 sequence (DNA): TGTGCCAGCAGCTTCGGACAGGGGAACACTGAAGCTTTCTTT.

CDR3 DNA sequence: TGTGCCAGCGGAGGGGGACAGGGGGCAGATACGCAGTATTTT. Translating gives CASGGGQGADTQYF. The chain employs TRBV2 and TRBJ2-3; TRBD1 matches 11 bases. The CDR3 sequence is 14 residues long. Germline CDR1 and CDR2: SNHLY and FYNNEI. The junction had 5 bases not matched to a gene; V was cut back by 8 bases and J by 4 bases.